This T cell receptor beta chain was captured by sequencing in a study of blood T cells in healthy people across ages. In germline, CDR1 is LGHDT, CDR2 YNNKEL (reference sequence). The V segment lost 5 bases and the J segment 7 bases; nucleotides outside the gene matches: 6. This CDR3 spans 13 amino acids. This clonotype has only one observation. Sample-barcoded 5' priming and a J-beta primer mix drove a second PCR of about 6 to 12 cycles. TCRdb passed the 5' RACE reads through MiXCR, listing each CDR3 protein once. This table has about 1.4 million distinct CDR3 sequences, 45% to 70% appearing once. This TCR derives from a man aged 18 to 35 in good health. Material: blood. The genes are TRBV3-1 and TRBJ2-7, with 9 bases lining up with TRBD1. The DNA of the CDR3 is TGTGCCAGCAGCGGGGACAGGGAGTGGGAGCAGTACTTC. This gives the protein CASSGDREWEQYF.